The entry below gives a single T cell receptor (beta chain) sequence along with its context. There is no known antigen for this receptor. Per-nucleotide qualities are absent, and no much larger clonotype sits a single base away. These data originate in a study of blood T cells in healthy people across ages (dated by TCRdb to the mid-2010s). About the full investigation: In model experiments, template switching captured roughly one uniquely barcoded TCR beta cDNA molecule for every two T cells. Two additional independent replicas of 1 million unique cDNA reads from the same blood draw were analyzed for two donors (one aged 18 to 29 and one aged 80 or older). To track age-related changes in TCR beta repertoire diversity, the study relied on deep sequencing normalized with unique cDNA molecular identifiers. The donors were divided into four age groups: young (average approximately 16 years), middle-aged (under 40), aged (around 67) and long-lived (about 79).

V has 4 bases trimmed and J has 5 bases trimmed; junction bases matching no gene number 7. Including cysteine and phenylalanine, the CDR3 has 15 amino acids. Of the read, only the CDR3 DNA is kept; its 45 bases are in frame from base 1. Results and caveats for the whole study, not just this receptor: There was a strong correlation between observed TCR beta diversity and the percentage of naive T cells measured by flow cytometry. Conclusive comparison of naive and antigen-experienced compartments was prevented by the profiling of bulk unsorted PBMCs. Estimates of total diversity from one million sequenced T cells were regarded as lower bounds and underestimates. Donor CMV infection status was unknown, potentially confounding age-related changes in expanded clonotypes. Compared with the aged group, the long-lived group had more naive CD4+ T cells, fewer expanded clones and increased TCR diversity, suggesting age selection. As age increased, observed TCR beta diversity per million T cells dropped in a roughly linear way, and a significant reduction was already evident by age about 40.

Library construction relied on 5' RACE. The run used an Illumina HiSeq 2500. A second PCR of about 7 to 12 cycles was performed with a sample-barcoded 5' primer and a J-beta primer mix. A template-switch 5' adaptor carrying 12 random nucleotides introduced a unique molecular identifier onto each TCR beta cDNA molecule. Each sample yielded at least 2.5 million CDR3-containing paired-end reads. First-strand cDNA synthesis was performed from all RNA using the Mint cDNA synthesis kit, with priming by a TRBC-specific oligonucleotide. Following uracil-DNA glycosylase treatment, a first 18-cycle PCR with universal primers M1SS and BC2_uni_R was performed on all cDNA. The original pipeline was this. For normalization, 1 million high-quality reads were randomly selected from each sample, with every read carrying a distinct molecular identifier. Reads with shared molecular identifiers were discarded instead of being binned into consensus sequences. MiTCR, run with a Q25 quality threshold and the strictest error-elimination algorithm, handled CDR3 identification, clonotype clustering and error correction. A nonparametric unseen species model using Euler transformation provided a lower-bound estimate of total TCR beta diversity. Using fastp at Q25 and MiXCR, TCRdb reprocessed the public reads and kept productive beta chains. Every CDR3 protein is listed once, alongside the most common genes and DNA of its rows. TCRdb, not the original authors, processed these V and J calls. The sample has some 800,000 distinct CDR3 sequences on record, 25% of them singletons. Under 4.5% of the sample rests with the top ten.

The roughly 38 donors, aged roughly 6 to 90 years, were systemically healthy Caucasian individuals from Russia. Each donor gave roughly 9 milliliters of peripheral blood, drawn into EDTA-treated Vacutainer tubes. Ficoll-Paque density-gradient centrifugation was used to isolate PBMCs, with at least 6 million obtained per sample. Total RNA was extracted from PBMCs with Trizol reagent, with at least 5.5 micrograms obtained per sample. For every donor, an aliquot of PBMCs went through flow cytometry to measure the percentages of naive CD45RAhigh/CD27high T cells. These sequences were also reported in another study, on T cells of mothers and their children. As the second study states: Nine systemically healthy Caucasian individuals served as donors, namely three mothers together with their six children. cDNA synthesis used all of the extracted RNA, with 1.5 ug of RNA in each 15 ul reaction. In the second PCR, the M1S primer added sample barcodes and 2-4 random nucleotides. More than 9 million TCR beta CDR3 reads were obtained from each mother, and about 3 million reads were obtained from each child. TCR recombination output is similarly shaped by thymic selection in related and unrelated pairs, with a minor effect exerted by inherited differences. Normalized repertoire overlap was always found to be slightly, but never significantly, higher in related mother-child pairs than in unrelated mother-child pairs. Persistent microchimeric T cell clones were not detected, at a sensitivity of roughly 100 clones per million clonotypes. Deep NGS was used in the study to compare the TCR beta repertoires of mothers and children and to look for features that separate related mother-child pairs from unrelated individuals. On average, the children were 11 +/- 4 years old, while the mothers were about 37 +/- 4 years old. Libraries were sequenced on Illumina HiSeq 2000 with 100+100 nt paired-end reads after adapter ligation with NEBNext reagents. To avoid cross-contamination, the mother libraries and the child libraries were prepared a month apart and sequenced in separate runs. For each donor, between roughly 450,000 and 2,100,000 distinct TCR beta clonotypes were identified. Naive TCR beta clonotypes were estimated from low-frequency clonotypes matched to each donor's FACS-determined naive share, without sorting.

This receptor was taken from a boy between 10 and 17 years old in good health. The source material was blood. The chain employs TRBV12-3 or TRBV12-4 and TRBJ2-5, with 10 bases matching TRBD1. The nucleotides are TGTGCCAGCAGTTCCGGGACAGGGGATTTGGAGACCCAGTACTTC. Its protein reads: CASSSGTGDLETQYF.